Each of the 25 T cell receptor beta chains below was sequenced from the same sample in a study of cytomegalovirus exposure and HLA in healthy donors. Primers included in the PCR were 60 Vbeta and 13 Jbeta primers. The data were produced by immunoSEQ multiplex PCR, yet TCRdb's version contains in-frame clones alone and is incomplete. The table includes approximately 93,000 clones, 70% to 80% detected once. The source material was PBMCs. The origin of the receptors is a male donor in good health and CMV-seropositive.

V and J are TRBV6-1 and TRBJ1-5; 8 nucleotides match TRBD1. This CDR3 spans 17 amino acids. CDR1 is MNHNS, CDR2 SASEGT, per germline. The ends lost 1 base at V and 2 bases at J; junction bases unmatched: 7. Here the CDR3 DNA reads TGTGCCAGCAGTGAAGATTTGGACAGGGCAGGCAATCAGCCCCAGCATTTT. Translating it yields CASSEDLDRAGNQPQHF.

A note on this clone: The sample carries other DNA sequences with the same CDR3. As DNA, the CDR3 is TGTGCCTGGAGTCCAGACAGGGACTACGAGCAGTACTTC. Its translation is CAWSPDRDYEQYF. The chain carries TRBV30 and TRBJ2-7; 7 bases are a match to TRBD1. Germline V gene lookup returns CDR1 GTSNPN and CDR2 SVGIG (reference sequence). Unmatched junction bases numbered 4, after V lost 2 bases and J lost 3 bases. The CDR3 is 13 residues long.

The chain has TRBV30 and TRBJ2-3; D may be TRBD1 (5 bases). CDR1 and CDR2 (germline): GTSNPN, SVGIG (reference sequence). CDR3 length: 16 residues. V was pared by 5 bases and J by 0 bases, with 18 bases between. The CDR3 nucleotides read TGTGCCTGGGGTCTCAAAACAGGTCTTAGCACAGATACGCAGTATTTT. Encoded protein: CAWGLKTGLSTDTQYF.

In its sample, this clone was seen a few times. The chain has TRBV9 and TRBJ1-6, with 7 bases lining up with TRBD1. V dropped 4 bases and J dropped 5; count of bases not matched to a gene: 9. CDR3 length equals 16 residues. Per the germline V gene, CDR1 is SGDLS and CDR2 is YYNGEE. Here the CDR3 DNA reads TGTGCCAGCAGCCGACAAGGGACAGTGGATAATTCACCCCTCCACTTT. Translating gives CASSRQGTVDNSPLHF.

This chain uses TRBV19 with TRBJ1-1; no definite D call. Germline V gene data show CDR1 as LNHDA and CDR2 as SQIVND (reference sequence). V lost 4 bases and J 4 bases, leaving 13 bases between the germline ends. This CDR3 is built from 14 residues. CDR3 DNA sequence: TGTGCCAGTAGTACCCACCGTGCAGTCACTGAAGCTTTCTTT. Its translation: CASSTHRAVTEAFF.

The CDR3 reads CASSGISLYGYTF. The CDR3 nucleotides are TGTGCCAGCAGCGGTATAAGCCTCTATGGCTACACCTTC. The chain couples TRBV7-9 to TRBJ1-2; D unclear. With 5 bases removed from V and 4 bases from J, the gap between germline ends came to 11 bases. The CDR3 has 13 residues. Per the germline V gene, CDR1 is SEHNR and CDR2 is FQNEAQ (reference sequence).

The rearrangement uses TRBV2 and TRBJ1-6, with 7 bases that match TRBD1. The CDR3 is 13 amino acids. Germline V lookup: CDR1 SNHLY, CDR2 FYNNEI. With 9 bases clipped from V and 7 bases from J, the junction kept 6 bases outside the gene matches. The CDR3 is CASRTGPNSPLHF. As DNA, the CDR3 is TGTGCCAGTCGGACAGGACCAAATTCACCCCTCCACTTT. Looking up the rest from reference TRBV2 and TRBJ1-6 gives the full variable domain: EPEVTQTPSHQVTQMGQEVILRCVPISNHLYFYWYRQILGQKVEFLVSFYNNEISEKSEIFDDQFSVERPDGSNFTLKIRSTKLEDSAMYFCASRTGPNSPLHFGNGTRLTVT.

This clone was counted once. The chain couples TRBV30 to TRBJ2-3; D is unresolved. V lost 1 base, J lost 8 bases, and 7 bases lay in between. CDR1 is GTSNPN, CDR2 SVGIG, per germline (reference sequence). The CDR3 runs 11 residues. The CDR3 DNA reads as TGTGCCTGGAGTGGGGCTGGTACGCAGTATTTT. It codes for CAWSGAGTQYF. Combining the CDR3 with reference TRBV30 and TRBJ2-3 gives the whole variable domain SQTIHQWPATLVQPVGSPLSLECTVEGTSNPNLYWYRQAAGRGLQLLFYSVGIGQISSEVPQNLSASRPQDRQFILSSKKLLLSDSGFYLCAWSGAGTQYFGPGTRLTVL.

This clone was seen a single time. The V and J genes are TRBV27 and TRBJ1-2; 8 nucleotides agree with TRBD1. V shed 5 bases and J 2 bases; nucleotides not matched to a gene: 4. There are 14 residues in the CDR3. Germline CDR1 MNHEY, CDR2 SMNVEV (reference sequence). For the CDR3, the DNA is TGTGCCAGCAGTCCAAGACAGGGGAACTATGGCTACACCTTC. It yields the protein CASSPRQGNYGYTF.

V is TRBV29-1 and J is TRBJ1-2; D unclear. CDR1 is SQVTM and CDR2 is ANQGSEA in the germline V gene. The length of the CDR3 is 9 residues. V was pared by 4 bases and J by 8 bases, with 5 bases between. CDR3 region: CSVGGGYTF. The CDR3 DNA reads TGCAGCGTTGGAGGGGGCTACACCTTC.

This clone was detected a few times. V gene TRBV4-1 combines with J gene TRBJ1-4; tentative D call: TRBD1 (5 bases). V was clipped by 1 base and J by 8 bases, with 14 bases between them. Germline-derived CDR1 and CDR2 are MGHRA and YSYEKL. The CDR3 consists of 15 residues. The CDR3 DNA follows: TGCGCCAGCAGCCAAGGACCGCCGGCAGGGGAAAAACTGTTTTTT. Translation gives CASSQGPPAGEKLFF.

This chain connects TRBV5-4 to TRBJ2-2; the match to TRBD2 covers 9 bases. The CDR3 length is 15 residues. Germline values: CDR1 SGHNT, CDR2 YYREEE (reference sequence). The ends lost 2 bases at V and 6 bases at J; junction bases unmatched: 5. CDR3 sequence reads: CASSFGLASPGELFF. The CDR3 DNA reads TGTGCCAGCAGCTTTGGACTAGCGAGCCCCGGGGAGCTGTTTTTT.

The chain carries TRBV5-4 and TRBJ2-2; 7 positions match TRBD2. Germline assignment: CDR1 SGHNT and CDR2 YYREEE (reference sequence). The CDR3 is 16 residues long. V was pared by 4 bases and J by 4 bases, with 10 bases of the junction left unmatched. The CDR3 bases are TGTGCCAGCAGCCCGCGGGGGAGGGGCGGCACCGGGGAGCTGTTTTTT. This sequence encodes CASSPRGRGGTGELFF.

The chain links TRBV11-2 to TRBJ2-7; TRBD1 matches at 11 bases. This CDR3 has 14 amino acids. Germline CDR1 is SGHAT and CDR2 is FQNNGV. V was pared by 6 bases and J by 4 bases, with 5 bases of the junction left unmatched. The CDR3 here is CASRGTGGTYEQYF. CDR3 sequence (DNA): TGTGCCAGCAGGGGGACAGGGGGGACTTACGAGCAGTACTTC.

The V call is TRBV4-1, the J call TRBJ2-5; 10 bases match TRBD1. The ends lost 1 base at V and 2 bases at J; junction bases unmatched: 4. From germline, CDR1 is MGHRA and CDR2 YSYEKL. The CDR3 contains 16 residues. The CDR3 DNA is TGCGCCAGCAGCCAAGGACAGGGGGCCTGGCAAGAGACCCAGTACTTC. It yields the protein CASSQGQGAWQETQYF.

The rearrangement uses TRBV6-4 and TRBJ1-1; D is possibly TRBD1 (5 bases). The CDR3 loop spans 13 amino acids. Germline assignment: CDR1 MRHNA and CDR2 SNTAGT. Trimming removed 4 bases at V and 1 base at J, with 7 bases between. The CDR3 region is CASSVRGNTEAFF. Written as DNA, the CDR3 is TGTGCCAGCAGTGTAAGGGGGAACACTGAAGCTTTCTTT.

The chain is built from TRBV4-1 and TRBJ1-2; TRBD1 matches 7 bases. J was trimmed by 8 bases and V by 5 bases; bases with no gene match: 11. The germline V gene has CDR1 MGHRA and CDR2 YSYEKL. The length of the CDR3 is 14 residues. CDR3 sequence reads: CASSYQTGNEGYTF. The CDR3 nucleotides are TGCGCCAGCAGCTACCAGACAGGGAATGAGGGCTACACCTTC.

The sample holds one count of this clone. The chain recombines TRBV19 with TRBJ2-5, with D possibly matching TRBD2 (6 bases). The CDR3 contains 14 residues. CDR1 and CDR2 from the germline V gene are LNHDA and SQIVND (reference sequence). V dropped 3 bases and J dropped 2 bases, with 10 bases sitting between them. The CDR3: CASSIGGRQETQYF. As DNA, the CDR3 is TGTGCCAGTAGTATCGGGGGACGGCAAGAGACCCAGTACTTC. Together with reference TRBV19 and TRBJ2-5, the CDR3 gives the full variable domain: DGGITQSPKYLFRKEGQNVTLSCEQNLNHDAMYWYRQDPGQGLRLIYYSQIVNDFQKGDIAEGYSVSREKKESFPLTVTSAQKNPTAFYLCASSIGGRQETQYFGPGTRLLVL.

DNA of the CDR3: TGTGCCAGCAGCGTTGGACTCGGAGCTAACTATGGCTACACCTTC. Translating gives CASSVGLGANYGYTF. The chain uses TRBV9 and TRBJ1-2; D not certain. The V end lost 2 bases, the J end lost 0 bases, and 11 bases lay between the germline ends. This CDR3 has 15 amino acids. Per germline, CDR1 SGDLS and CDR2 YYNGEE.

This clone was found a few times. The CDR3 DNA is TGTGCCAGTAGTATAGGAGGCTTTCGAGACACCGGGGAGCTGTTTTTT. It is translated as CASSIGGFRDTGELFF. The chain links TRBV19 to TRBJ2-2; no definite D call. The CDR3 is made up of 16 amino acids. The germline CDR1 and CDR2 sequences are LNHDA and SQIVND (reference sequence). V was pared by 1 base and J by 3 bases, with 12 bases between.

The CDR3 is CASSETGVLNTEAFF. The CDR3 DNA follows: TGTGCCAGCAGCGAGACAGGGGTTTTGAACACTGAAGCTTTCTTT. The V gene is TRBV4-2, the J gene TRBJ1-1; 8 bases are a match to TRBD1. The V gene end was trimmed by 5 bases and the J gene end by 0 bases; junction bases not matched to a gene: 5. CDR3 length: 15 amino acids. Per the germline V gene, CDR1 is LGHNA and CDR2 is YNFKEQ.

V and J are TRBV5-4 and TRBJ1-1; 7 positions match TRBD1. Germline V gene sequence: CDR1 SGHNT, CDR2 YYREEE (reference sequence). J lost 3 bases, V lost 4 bases, and 3 bases had no gene match. This CDR3 has 13 amino acids. This CDR3 is CASSPQGDTEAFF. CDR3 sequence (DNA): TGTGCCAGCAGCCCTCAGGGGGACACTGAAGCTTTCTTT.

The gene calls are TRBV7-8 and TRBJ1-5; D is ambiguous. Germline V CDR1 and CDR2: SGHVS, FQNEAQ. With 1 base removed from V and 4 bases from J, the gap between germline ends came to 11 bases. The CDR3 runs to 15 residues. The CDR3 sequence is CASSLEAGRNQPQHF. CDR3 nucleotide sequence: TGTGCCAGCAGCTTAGAAGCAGGCCGAAATCAGCCCCAGCATTTT.

This clone was detected only a few times. The chain carries TRBV13 and TRBJ2-5; TRBD2 matches at 10 bases. The germline CDR1 and CDR2 sequences are PRHDT and FYEKMQ (reference sequence). The CDR3 covers 16 residues. V lost 4 bases, J lost 1 base, and 6 bases stayed unmatched. CDR3 protein: CASSWGAGGSQETQYF. As DNA, the CDR3 is TGTGCCAGCAGCTGGGGAGCGGGGGGGAGCCAAGAGACCCAGTACTTC.

A single count supports this clone. The chain uses TRBV11-3 and TRBJ2-3, with TRBD2 identical over 8 bases. The CDR3 extends over 16 amino acids. In germline, CDR1 is SGHNT, CDR2 YENEEA. Unmatched junction bases numbered 5, after V lost 1 base and J lost 2 bases. CDR3 residues: CASSLVSGVSTDTQYF. CDR3 nucleotides: TGTGCCAGCAGCTTAGTTAGCGGGGTTTCCACAGATACGCAGTATTTT.